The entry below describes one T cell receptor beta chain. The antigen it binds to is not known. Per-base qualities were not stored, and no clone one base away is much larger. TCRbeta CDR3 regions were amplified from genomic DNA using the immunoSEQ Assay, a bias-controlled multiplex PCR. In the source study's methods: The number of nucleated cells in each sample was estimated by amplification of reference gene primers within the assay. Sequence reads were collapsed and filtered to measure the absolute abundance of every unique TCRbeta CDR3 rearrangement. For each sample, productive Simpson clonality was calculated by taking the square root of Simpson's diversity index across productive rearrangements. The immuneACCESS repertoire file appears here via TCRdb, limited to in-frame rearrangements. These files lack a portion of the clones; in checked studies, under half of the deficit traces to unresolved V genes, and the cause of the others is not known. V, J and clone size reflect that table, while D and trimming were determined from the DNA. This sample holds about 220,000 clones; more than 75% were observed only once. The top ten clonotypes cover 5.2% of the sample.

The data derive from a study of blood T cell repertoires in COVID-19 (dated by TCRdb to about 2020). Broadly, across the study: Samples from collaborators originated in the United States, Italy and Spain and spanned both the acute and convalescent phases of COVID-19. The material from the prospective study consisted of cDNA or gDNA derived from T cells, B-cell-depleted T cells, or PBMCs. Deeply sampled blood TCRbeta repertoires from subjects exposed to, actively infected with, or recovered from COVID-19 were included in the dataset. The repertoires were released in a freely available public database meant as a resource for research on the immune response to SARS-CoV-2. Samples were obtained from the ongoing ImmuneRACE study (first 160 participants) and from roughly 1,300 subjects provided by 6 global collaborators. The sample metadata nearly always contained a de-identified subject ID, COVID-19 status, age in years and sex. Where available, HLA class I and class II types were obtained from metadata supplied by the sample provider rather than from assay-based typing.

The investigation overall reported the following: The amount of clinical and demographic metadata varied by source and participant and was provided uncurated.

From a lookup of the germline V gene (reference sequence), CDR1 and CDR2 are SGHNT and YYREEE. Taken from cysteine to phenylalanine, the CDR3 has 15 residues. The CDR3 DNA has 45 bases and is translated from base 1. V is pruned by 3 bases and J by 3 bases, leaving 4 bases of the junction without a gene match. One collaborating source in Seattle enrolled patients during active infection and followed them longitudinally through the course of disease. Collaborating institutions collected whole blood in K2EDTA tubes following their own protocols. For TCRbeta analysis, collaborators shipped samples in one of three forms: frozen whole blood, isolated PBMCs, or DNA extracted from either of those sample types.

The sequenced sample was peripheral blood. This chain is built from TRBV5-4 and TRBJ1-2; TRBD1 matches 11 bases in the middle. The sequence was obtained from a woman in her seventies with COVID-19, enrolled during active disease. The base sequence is TGTGCCAGCAGCTCCGGACAGGGGGCTGACTATGGCTACACCTTC. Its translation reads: CASSSGQGADYGYTF.